A selection of T cell receptor beta chains follows, all from one sample in a study of technical replicates of blood from a few donors. Assay used: immunoSEQ multiplex PCR; TCRdb lists only in-frame clones, some missing. The sample consists of under 55,000 clones, about 96% of them appearing once. The sequenced sample consisted of T cells isolated from PBMCs. All receptors come from a human donor in good health. Both conserved end residues are part of each CDR3. A D gene is named only where the DNA matches it firmly. Clone size appears in some rows only: once, few, many, or a class for an expanded clone.

DNA,CDR3,V,size,J,D,length
TGTGCCAGCAGCTTAGCTCCGGGACAGGGGGCCGAGCAGTACTTC,CASSLAPGQGAEQYF,TRBV7-9,once,TRBJ2-7,TRBD1,15
TGTGCCAGCAGTTTCCTGGGACAGTACAATGAGCAGTTCTTC,CASSFLGQYNEQFF,TRBV27,NA,TRBJ2-1,TRBD1,14
TGTGCCACCCTACAGGGGGGGCAAGGAGGCTACACCTTC,CATLQGGQGGYTF,TRBV13,NA,TRBJ1-2,TRBD1,13
TGTGCCAGCAGCCGACAGAGGACCGTCTACGAGCAGTACTTC,CASSRQRTVYEQYF,TRBV27,NA,TRBJ2-7,NA,14
TGTGCCAGCAGCTTAGGCCACAGGGGTCGGCAGTTCTTC,CASSLGHRGRQFF,TRBV7-2,NA,TRBJ2-1,TRBD1,13
TGTGCCTGGAGCTCGGTAGCCTACGAGCAGTACTTC,CAWSSVAYEQYF,TRBV30,NA,TRBJ2-7,NA,12
TGTGCCAGCAGCCACCCCGGGGGTTTAGCGGGACTTTACGAGCAGTACTTC,CASSHPGGLAGLYEQYF,TRBV27,NA,TRBJ2-7,TRBD2,17
TGTGCCCACGAAACTCTCAGGGTTAATGAAGCTTTCTTT,CAHETLRVNEAFF,TRBV5-6,NA,TRBJ1-1,NA,13
TGTGCCAGCAGCCAAGATTCATTCGGGACTACCTACGAGCAGTACTTC,CASSQDSFGTTYEQYF,TRBV4-2,NA,TRBJ2-7,TRBD2,16
TGTGCCAGCAGCTTACCCAATCCTACCGACAGATCTAATGGCTACACCTTC,CASSLPNPTDRSNGYTF,TRBV7-9,NA,TRBJ1-2,NA,17
TGCGCCAGCAGGGCGGAAGCGGGAGGGCCGTATACGCAGTATTTT,CASRAEAGGPYTQYF,TRBV10-2,NA,TRBJ2-3,TRBD2,15
TGTGCCAGCAGCCGGGACAACAACTATGGCTACACCTTC,CASSRDNNYGYTF,TRBV6-5,NA,TRBJ1-2,NA,13
TGCGCCAGCAGCTTGGCCGGGAACTTTGGCACAGATACGCAGTATTTT,CASSLAGNFGTDTQYF,TRBV5-1,NA,TRBJ2-3,NA,16
TGCGCCAGCAGTGATACAACAGGGTGGGCTTTCTTT,CASSDTTGWAFF,TRBV10-1,NA,TRBJ1-1,NA,12
TGTGCCTGGAGGCATTCAACAGAGTATGGCTACACCTTC,CAWRHSTEYGYTF,TRBV30,NA,TRBJ1-2,NA,13
TGTGCCAGCAGACCGGGACAGGGGGCGTTTGGCTACACCTTC,CASRPGQGAFGYTF,TRBV9,NA,TRBJ1-2,TRBD1,14
TGTGCCAGCGTCCGGGATGTCACTGAAGCTTTCTTT,CASVRDVTEAFF,TRBV2,NA,TRBJ1-1,NA,12
TGCGCCAGCAGCTTGGACGCCATAGTTTCTGGGGCCAACGTCCTGACTTTC,CASSLDAIVSGANVLTF,TRBV5-1,NA,TRBJ2-6,NA,17
TGTGCCAGCAGCTCCGGGGGGGGAGACAGCACAGATACGCAGTATTTT,CASSSGGGDSTDTQYF,TRBV7-3,NA,TRBJ2-3,TRBD2,16
TGTGCCAGCAGCCCTGAGGGGACAGGATTTCAGCCCCAGCATTTT,CASSPEGTGFQPQHF,TRBV7-2,NA,TRBJ1-5,TRBD1,15
TGTGCCAGCTCACCGGCGGACAGAGCCTACGAGCAGTACTTC,CASSPADRAYEQYF,TRBV18,NA,TRBJ2-7,NA,14
TGCGCCAGCAGCACGGGACAGGGGGCCCCCGGCTATGGCTACACCTTC,CASSTGQGAPGYGYTF,TRBV5-1,NA,TRBJ1-2,TRBD1,16